This TCR beta chain was recovered during a study of blood T cell repertoires in COVID-19. Participants came from fewer than 25 US areas, aged roughly 18 to 90 years. Categorization into cohorts depended on clinical history that participants reported. The CDR3 sequence is 15 residues long. The germline gives CDR1 SGHNT, CDR2 YYREEE (reference sequence). With V trimmed by 3 bases and J by 3 bases, 1 base remained unmatched. The table lists this clone with a count of one. Method: immunoSEQ multiplex PCR; TCRdb's copy keeps in-frame clones and lacks some. This sample has a few hundred thousand clones; 86% occur once, and the top ten carry more than 9%.

This chain joins TRBV5-4 and TRBJ2-1, with TRBD2 identical over 12 bases. Material for sequencing was PBMCs or T cells enriched from blood (not recorded which). The sequence derives from a young woman who had recovered from COVID-19. The CDR3 is CASSSTSGSYNEQFF. The CDR3 DNA reads as TGTGCCAGCAGCTCGACTAGCGGGAGCTACAATGAGCAGTTCTTC.